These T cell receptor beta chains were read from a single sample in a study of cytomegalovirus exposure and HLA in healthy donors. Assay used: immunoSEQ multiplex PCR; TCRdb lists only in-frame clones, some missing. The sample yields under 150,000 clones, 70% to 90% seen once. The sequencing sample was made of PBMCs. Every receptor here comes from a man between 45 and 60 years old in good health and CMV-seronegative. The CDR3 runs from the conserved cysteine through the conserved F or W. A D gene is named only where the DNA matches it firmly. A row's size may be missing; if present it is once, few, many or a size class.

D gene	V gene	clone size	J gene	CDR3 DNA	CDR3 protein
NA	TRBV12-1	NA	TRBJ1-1	TGTGCCAGCAGCTTTTCCGGGGGGGGCACTGAAGCTTTCTTT	CASSFSGGGTEAFF
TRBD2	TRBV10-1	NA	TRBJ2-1	TGCGCCAGCGCCGGACTAGCGGGAGGAGGTGAGCAGTTCTTC	CASAGLAGGGEQFF
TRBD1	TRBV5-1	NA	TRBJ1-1	TGCGCCAGCAGCATTGGGGTAACGACAGGGAGGCTGGACACTGAAGCTTTCTTT	CASSIGVTTGRLDTEAFF
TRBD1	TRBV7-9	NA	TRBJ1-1	TGTGCCAGCAGAGTCGGACAGGTGAACACTGAAGCTTTCTTT	CASRVGQVNTEAFF
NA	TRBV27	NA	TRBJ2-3	TGTGCCAGCAGTTTAGAGGGTCCTGAAGATACGCAGTATTTT	CASSLEGPEDTQYF
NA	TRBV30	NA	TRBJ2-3	TGTGCCCTAGGCCCCCAAAGCGCCGTAGTAGTTACGCAGTATTTT	CALGPQSAVVVTQYF
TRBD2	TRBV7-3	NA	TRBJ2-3	TGTGCCAGCAGCTCTTTGGCGGGGGATTCAGATACGCAGTATTTT	CASSSLAGDSDTQYF
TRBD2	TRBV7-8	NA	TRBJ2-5	TGTGCCAGCAGCACCCCCGTCACTAGCGGGTTAGAGACCCAGTACTTC	CASSTPVTSGLETQYF
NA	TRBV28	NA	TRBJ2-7	TGTGCCAGCTCCAGGGCAGGCTACGAGCAGTACTTC	CASSRAGYEQYF
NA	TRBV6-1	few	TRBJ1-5	TGTGCCAGCAGTGTCGACGCACCAGGGGTAACTAGCAATCAGCCCCAGCATTTT	CASSVDAPGVTSNQPQHF
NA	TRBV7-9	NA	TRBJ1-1	TGTGCCAGCACCTCTAGGGGAACTGAAGCTTTCTTT	CASTSRGTEAFF
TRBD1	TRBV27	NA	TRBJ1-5	TGTGCCAGCAGCCACGACAGGGGTCGCAATCAGCCCCAGCATTTT	CASSHDRGRNQPQHF
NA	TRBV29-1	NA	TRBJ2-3	TGCAGCGTCACCACAGGTCAGGGTACGCAGTATTTT	CSVTTGQGTQYF
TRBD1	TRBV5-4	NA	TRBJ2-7	TGTGCCAGCAGCTTGGAACAGGGGAAGCAGTACTTC	CASSLEQGKQYF
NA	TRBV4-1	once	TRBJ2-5	TGCGCCAGCAGCCTTCGGGGTTGGGAGACCCAGTACTTC	CASSLRGWETQYF
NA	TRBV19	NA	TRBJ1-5	TGTGCCAGTAGTATAGCCCCGCAGGGGAAAGGCCAGCCCCAGCATTTT	CASSIAPQGKGQPQHF
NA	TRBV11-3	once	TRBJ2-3	TGTGCCAGCAGCACTAGAATGAGGGGCACAGATACGCAGTATTTT	CASSTRMRGTDTQYF
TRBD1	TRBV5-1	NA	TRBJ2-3	TGCGCCAGCAGCCCATGGACAGGGGGAGGGGGTACAGATACGCAGTATTTT	CASSPWTGGGGTDTQYF
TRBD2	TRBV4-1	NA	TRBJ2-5	TGCGCCAGCAGCCAAGATCCCCCTAGCGGGAGGGCTACGAAGACCCAGTACTTC	CASSQDPPSGRATKTQYF
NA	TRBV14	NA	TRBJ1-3	TGTGCCAGCAGCCCCTACAGTCTAAACACCATATATTTT	CASSPYSLNTIYF
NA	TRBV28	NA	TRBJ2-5	TGTGCCAGCAGTCCTCGTACAGGGTCCGTAGAGACCCAGTACTTC	CASSPRTGSVETQYF
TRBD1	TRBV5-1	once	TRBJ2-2	TGCGCCAGCAGCATACTCAGGGGGAGCACCGGGGAGCTGTTTTTT	CASSILRGSTGELFF
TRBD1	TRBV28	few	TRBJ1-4	TGTGCCATTAAATCGGGGACAGCGAATGAAAAACTGTTTTTT	CAIKSGTANEKLFF
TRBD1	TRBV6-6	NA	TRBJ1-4	TGTGCCAGCAGAGGGACAGGACTAGGAACTAATGAAAAACTGTTTTTT	CASRGTGLGTNEKLFF
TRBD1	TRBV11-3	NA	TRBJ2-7	TGTGCCAGCAGTTTACAGGGGGAGGCAGGCGACGAGCAGTACTTC	CASSLQGEAGDEQYF
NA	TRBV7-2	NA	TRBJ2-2	TGTGCCAGCAGCACTTTCACCGGGGAGCTGTTTTTT	CASSTFTGELFF
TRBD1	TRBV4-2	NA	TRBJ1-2	TGTGCCAGCCAGCCGGGACAGCTTAGTAACTATGGCTACACCTTC	CASQPGQLSNYGYTF
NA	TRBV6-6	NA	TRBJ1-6	TGTGCCAGCAGTGGCGGACAGTCTTATAATTCACCCCTCCACTTT	CASSGGQSYNSPLHF
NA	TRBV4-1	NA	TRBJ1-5	TGCGCCAGCAGCCCGAACAGGGTGGGTTATTTTAATCAGCCCCAGCATTTT	CASSPNRVGYFNQPQHF
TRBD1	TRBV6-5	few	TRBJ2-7	TGTGCCAGCAGTTACTCGACGGGACAGGGGCCCTACGAGCAGTACTTC	CASSYSTGQGPYEQYF
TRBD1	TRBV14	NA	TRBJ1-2	TGTGCCAGCAGCCCGTGGACAGGGGGAGGCTATGGCTACACCTTC	CASSPWTGGGYGYTF
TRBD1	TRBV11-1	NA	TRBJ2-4	TGTGCCAGCAGCCCGGACAGGGACATTCAGTACTTC	CASSPDRDIQYF
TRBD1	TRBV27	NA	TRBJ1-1	TGTGCCAGCAGACGACAGGGTACTATGAACACTGAAGCTTTCTTT	CASRRQGTMNTEAFF
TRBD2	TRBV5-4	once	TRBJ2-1	TGTGCCAGCAGCCTCCGACTAGCGGGCAATGGGCAGTTCTTC	CASSLRLAGNGQFF
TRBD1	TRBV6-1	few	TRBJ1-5	TGTGCCAGCAGTGGCGGGACAGCCAATCAGCCCCAGCATTTT	CASSGGTANQPQHF
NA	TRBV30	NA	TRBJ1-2	TGTGCCTGGAGTGACCAGGGCAACTATGGCTACACCTTC	CAWSDQGNYGYTF
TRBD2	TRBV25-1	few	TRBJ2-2	TGTGCCAGCAGTGAACTAGCGGGAGGGCCGGGGGAGCTGTTTTTT	CASSELAGGPGELFF
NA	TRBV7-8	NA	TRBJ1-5	TGTGCCAGCAGCCCACTCAACAGGGATAGGAATCAGCCCCAGCATTTT	CASSPLNRDRNQPQHF
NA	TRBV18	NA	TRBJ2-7	TGTGCCAGCTCACCAGGGCAATCCGGCACCTACGAGCAGTACTTC	CASSPGQSGTYEQYF
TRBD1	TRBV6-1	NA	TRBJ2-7	TGTGCCAGCAAACTCAGCCGGGACAGCTCCTACGAGCAGTACTTC	CASKLSRDSSYEQYF
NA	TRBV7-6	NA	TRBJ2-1	TGTGCCAGCAGCTTAGTAGGGAGCTCCTACAATGAGCAGTTCTTC	CASSLVGSSYNEQFF
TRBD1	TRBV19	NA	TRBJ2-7	TGTGCCAGTAGTCTATCCCCGGGACAGGGGTTGCACGAGCAGTACTTC	CASSLSPGQGLHEQYF
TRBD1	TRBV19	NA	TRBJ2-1	TGTGCCAGTAGCCTCGGGACAGGGGGCGATGAGCAGTTCTTC	CASSLGTGGDEQFF
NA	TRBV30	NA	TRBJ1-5	TGTGCCTGGAGTCGCAAGACAGGTAACAATCAGCCCCAGCATTTT	CAWSRKTGNNQPQHF
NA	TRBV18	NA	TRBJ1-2	TGTGCCAGCTCAGAAGACCGGGGAAACTATGGCTACACCTTC	CASSEDRGNYGYTF
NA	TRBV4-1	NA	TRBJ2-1	TGCGCCAGCAGCCATCAGGGTAGGGACTTAAAGCAGTTCTTC	CASSHQGRDLKQFF
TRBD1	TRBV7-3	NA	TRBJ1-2	TGTGCCAGCAGCTTAGGAGGACAGGGGGTCTATGGCTACACCTTC	CASSLGGQGVYGYTF
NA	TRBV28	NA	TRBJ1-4	TGTGCCAGCTCCCGACGGGGGGGAAAACTGTTTTTT	CASSRRGGKLFF
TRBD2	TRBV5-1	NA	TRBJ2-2	TGCGCCAGCAGCCTCGGGGGGGCCGGGTCCGGGGAGCTGTTTTTT	CASSLGGAGSGELFF
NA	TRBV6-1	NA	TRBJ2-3	TGTGCCAGCAGTGTCGGCGGACTCAGCACAGATACGCAGTATTTT	CASSVGGLSTDTQYF
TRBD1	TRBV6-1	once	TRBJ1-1	TGTGCCAGCAGAACGTTCGGGACAGCGAACACTGAAGCTTTCTTT	CASRTFGTANTEAFF
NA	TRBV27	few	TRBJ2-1	TGTGCCAGCAGTTTAGCCAGGCGAGGGTCCTACAATGAGCAGTTCTTC	CASSLARRGSYNEQFF
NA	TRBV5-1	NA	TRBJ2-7	TGCGCCAGCAGCTTGGTTAGGGGCGTCAACGAGCAGTACTTC	CASSLVRGVNEQYF
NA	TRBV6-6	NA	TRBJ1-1	TGTGCCAGCAGTCAGGGGCCTGCAAACATGAACACTGAAGCTTTCTTT	CASSQGPANMNTEAFF
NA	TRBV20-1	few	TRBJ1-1	TGCAGTGCTAGGAGGGACATCGAAGCTTTCTTT	CSARRDIEAFF
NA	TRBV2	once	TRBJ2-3	TGTGCCAGCAGAGAAACCAGACAGTCTAGCACAGATACGCAGTATTTT	CASRETRQSSTDTQYF
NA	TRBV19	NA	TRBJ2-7	TGTGCCAGTAGTCCCAGAGGTCGCGGATCCTACGAGCAGTACTTC	CASSPRGRGSYEQYF
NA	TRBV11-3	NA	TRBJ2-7	TGTGCCAGCAGCGCGATGGGGCAGGGCCACGAGCAGTACTTC	CASSAMGQGHEQYF
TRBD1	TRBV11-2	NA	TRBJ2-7	TGTGCCAGCAGCCTGGGACAGGCCACCTACGAGCAGTACTTC	CASSLGQATYEQYF
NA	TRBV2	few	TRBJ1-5	TGTGCCAGCAGTGATTGGGGCCAAAGGAGCAATCAGCCCCAGCATTTT	CASSDWGQRSNQPQHF